The T cell receptor beta chain under discussion was sequenced for a study of T cell responses to AZD1222 COVID-19 vaccine. Study-wide results and caveats: Of spike-specific TCRs, nearly half reportedly target regions left unmutated in variants.

Sequencing used immunoSEQ multiplex PCR; TCRdb keeps in-frame clones, though not all of them. In the table there are roughly 120,000 clones, approximately 85% of which are singletons. In the case of this clone: Its specificity is not known. One junction end disagrees with the germline gene, perhaps due to a read error.

Germline values: CDR1 LNHDA, CDR2 SQIVND (reference sequence). The CDR3 spans 13 residues. This chain links TRBV19 with TRBJ2-7; 7 bases are a match to TRBD1. The clonotype comes from an adult in good health. Specimen: peripheral blood, collected on day 0 of AZD1222 vaccination. CDR3 protein: CASSIGQVYEQYF. DNA for the CDR3: TGTGCCAGTAGCATAGGACAGGTCTACGAGCAGTACTTC.